This is a list of T cell receptor beta chains from one sample in a study of identifying expanded T cells in peripheral blood. The data were produced by immunoSEQ multiplex PCR, yet TCRdb's version contains in-frame clones alone and is incomplete. The profile shows some 77,000 clones, more than 75% of them singletons. What was sequenced was blood. These TCRs come from a person between 18 and 75 years old in good health. CDR3s include the opening cysteine and the closing phenylalanine or tryptophan. A D gene is named only where the DNA matches it firmly. Expanded clones are given a class, and other clones once, few, many or no size at all.

v_gene	d_gene	abundance	j_gene	CDR3nt	CDR3aa
TRBV5-1	.	.	TRBJ2-7	TGCGCCAGCAGCTTGGTAGGGTCCCCCTACGAGCAGTACTTC	CASSLVGSPYEQYF
TRBV19	.	.	TRBJ2-7	TGTGCCAGTAGTATGGCGACCGGGGGCTACGAGCAGTACTTC	CASSMATGGYEQYF
TRBV28	TRBD2	.	TRBJ2-7	TGTGCCACTACCCTAGCGGGGGTCTACGAGCAGTACTTC	CATTLAGVYEQYF
TRBV21-1	.	.	TRBJ1-3	TGTGCCAACCAGGGGGCGCAGGATGGACGAAACACCATATATTTT	CANQGAQDGRNTIYF
TRBV6-1	.	.	TRBJ2-1	TGTGCCAGCAGTGAATTTGTTGACAGCTCCTACAATGAGCAGTTCTTC	CASSEFVDSSYNEQFF
TRBV19	TRBD2	.	TRBJ2-1	TGTGCCAGTAGTACTAGCGGGGGGGCCAACAATGAGCAGTTCTTC	CASSTSGGANNEQFF
TRBV28	TRBD1	.	TRBJ2-3	TGTGCCAGCAGGGGACAGTACACAGATACGCAGTATTTT	CASRGQYTDTQYF
TRBV29-1	.	.	TRBJ2-3	TGCAGCGTTGAAAGGAACCGCCGAGATACGCAGTATTTT	CSVERNRRDTQYF
TRBV19	.	.	TRBJ2-5	TGTGCCAGTAGTCGACAGACCCAAGAGACCCAGTACTTC	CASSRQTQETQYF
TRBV5-4	.	.	TRBJ2-5	TGTGCCAGCAGCTTGTCGGGCCCCGGGCTGGAGACCCAGTACTTC	CASSLSGPGLETQYF
TRBV11-2	TRBD2	.	TRBJ2-5	TGTGCCAGCACCCTGACTAGCGGGGGCCCCCTAGGCGAGACCCAGTACTTC	CASTLTSGGPLGETQYF
TRBV2	.	.	TRBJ1-1	TGTGCCAGCAGGGGGAGGGGTGCGAACACTGAAGCTTTCTTT	CASRGRGANTEAFF
TRBV18	.	.	TRBJ2-5	TGTGCCAGCTCACCACTCCAGGGAGGCGAAGAGACCCAGTACTTC	CASSPLQGGEETQYF
TRBV21-1	.	few	TRBJ1-2	TGTGCCAGCAGATACAGGGGCGCCTATGGCTACACCTTC	CASRYRGAYGYTF
TRBV5-1	.	.	TRBJ2-5	TGCGCCAGCAGCTCGCAGGGGCTCGGGCAGGAGACCCAGTACTTC	CASSSQGLGQETQYF
TRBV19	TRBD2	.	TRBJ2-1	TGTGCCAGTAGTCCATTAGCGGGCAGCACCTACAATGAGCAGTTCTTC	CASSPLAGSTYNEQFF
TRBV15	.	few	TRBJ1-5	TGTGCCACCAGCAGAGATCGCCCTGCGGATCAGCCCCAGCATTTT	CATSRDRPADQPQHF
TRBV29-1	.	.	TRBJ1-1	TGCAGCGCTCGGGTAGGGGGGGCCGGAGTGGACACTGAAGCTTTCTTT	CSARVGGAGVDTEAFF
TRBV6-1	.	.	TRBJ1-5	TGTGCCAGCAGTGAAGGAGTCAGGGGCAATCAGCCCCAGCATTTT	CASSEGVRGNQPQHF
TRBV19	.	.	TRBJ1-5	TGTGCCAGTAGTACGGGCCTCTGGGGTCAGCCCCAGCATTTT	CASSTGLWGQPQHF
TRBV29-1	.	.	TRBJ2-5	TGCAGCGTTGGGCCCCACCTAAGGAGGGGAGAGACCCAGTACTTC	CSVGPHLRRGETQYF
TRBV5-1	.	.	TRBJ1-6	TGCGCCAGCAGCTTACGGACGGGGCAAAATTCACCCCTCCACTTT	CASSLRTGQNSPLHF
TRBV5-5	.	.	TRBJ2-3	TGTGCCAGCAGCCCGAATACAGATACGCAGTATTTT	CASSPNTDTQYF
TRBV19	.	once	TRBJ2-3	TGTGCCAGTAAGAAAACAGGGTCTGGTAGCACAGATACGCAGTATTTT	CASKKTGSGSTDTQYF
TRBV6-6	TRBD1	few	TRBJ1-6	TGTGCCAGCAGCCAAAGGGGACAGGGTAACAATTCACCCCTCCACTTT	CASSQRGQGNNSPLHF
TRBV27	TRBD1	.	TRBJ1-4	TGTGCCAGCAGTGCGACAGGGGGTCGAGCTAATGAAAAACTGTTTTTT	CASSATGGRANEKLFF
TRBV9	TRBD2	.	TRBJ2-1	TGTGCCAGCAGCCAGAGAAAGGGTTTAGGGCTAGCGGGGGCCACCAGTAATGAGCAGTTCTTC	CASSQRKGLGLAGATSNEQFF
TRBV28	.	.	TRBJ1-2	TGTGCCAGCAGCTATACAGGGAGATACGGCTACACCTTC	CASSYTGRYGYTF
TRBV6-5	.	.	TRBJ1-1	TGTGCCAGCAGTTACTCAGATGAGGGGAACACTGAAGCTTTCTTT	CASSYSDEGNTEAFF
TRBV7-9	TRBD2	.	TRBJ2-1	TGTGCCAGCAGTCTTAGCGGGGGTGTTGAGCAGTTCTTC	CASSLSGGVEQFF
TRBV29-1	.	.	TRBJ2-3	TGCAGCGTGGGGGGAGGGCAGTATTTT	CSVGGGQYF
TRBV19	.	.	TRBJ2-2	TGTGCCAGTAGTTTACAGGCCGGGGAGCTGTTTTTT	CASSLQAGELFF
TRBV28	.	.	TRBJ1-1	TGTGCCAGCTTATGGGGGACTGAAGCTTTCTTT	CASLWGTEAFF
TRBV6-6	.	.	TRBJ2-1	TGTGCCAGCAGGCCTAGCGCGGTTCCCCATGAGCAGTTCTTC	CASRPSAVPHEQFF
TRBV7-9	TRBD1	.	TRBJ2-7	TGTGCCAGCAGCTTCGTGGGACAGGGCTACGAGCAGTACTTC	CASSFVGQGYEQYF
TRBV5-1	.	.	TRBJ1-2	TGCGCCAGCAGGGATGTAAAAGGCGGGTACTATGGCTACACCTTC	CASRDVKGGYYGYTF
TRBV5-4	TRBD1	.	TRBJ1-6	TGTGCCAGCAGCCAGAGACAGGGTGTTAGGAATTCACCCCTCCACTTT	CASSQRQGVRNSPLHF
TRBV6-5	.	.	TRBJ1-5	TGTGCCAGCACCCCCGACAGTATCGCATATCAGCCCCAGCATTTT	CASTPDSIAYQPQHF
TRBV7-2	TRBD2	.	TRBJ2-7	TGTGCCAGCAGCTTACAAGCGGGGGACTCCTACGAGCAGTACTTC	CASSLQAGDSYEQYF
TRBV11-2	.	few	TRBJ2-2	TGTGCCAGCAGCTTAGCGGGCAGAAACACCGGGGAGCTGTTTTTT	CASSLAGRNTGELFF
TRBV2	TRBD2	.	TRBJ2-1	TGTGCCAGCAGTGATTGGCGGGGGGACTCCTACAATGAGCAGTTCTTC	CASSDWRGDSYNEQFF
TRBV10-3	TRBD1	.	TRBJ1-2	TGTGCCATCAGCGACTCAACAGGGGTTCGGTCCTATGGCTACACCTTC	CAISDSTGVRSYGYTF
TRBV11-2	TRBD1	.	TRBJ1-1	TGTGCCAGCAGCCCCTGGACAGGGGGGAACACTGAAGCTTTCTTT	CASSPWTGGNTEAFF
TRBV29-1	.	once	TRBJ1-2	TGCAGCGTTGGGGGGGCGGAGTATGGCTACACCTTC	CSVGGAEYGYTF
TRBV2	.	.	TRBJ2-1	TGTGCCAGCAGGGACCCCTCAGGTGTTGAGGGCAATGAGCAGTTCTTC	CASRDPSGVEGNEQFF
TRBV5-1	.	once	TRBJ1-1	TGCGCCAGCAGCTTCGACACGAACACTGAAGCTTTCTTT	CASSFDTNTEAFF
TRBV7-9	.	.	TRBJ2-3	TGTGCCAGCAGCTTAGTCGGTAGGGCTGCAGATACGCAGTATTTT	CASSLVGRAADTQYF
TRBV19	.	.	TRBJ2-6	TGTGCCAGTAGCCTCACATTAACAGGGATCTCTGGGGCCAACGTCCTGACTTTC	CASSLTLTGISGANVLTF
TRBV5-1	.	.	TRBJ2-3	TGCGCCAGCAGTACTGGAGCAGATACGCAGTATTTT	CASSTGADTQYF
TRBV10-1	TRBD1	once	TRBJ2-2	TGCGCCAGCAGTGCTGGACAGGGGGAATCCACCGGGGAGCTGTTTTTT	CASSAGQGESTGELFF
TRBV30	TRBD1	.	TRBJ2-7	TGTGCCTGGATTTCCGGGACAGGGGGTCCCTACGAGCAGTACTTC	CAWISGTGGPYEQYF
TRBV6-6	TRBD2	.	TRBJ2-1	TGTGCCAGCACGGTAGGGGCTAGCGGGGCCAACAATGAGCAGTTCTTC	CASTVGASGANNEQFF